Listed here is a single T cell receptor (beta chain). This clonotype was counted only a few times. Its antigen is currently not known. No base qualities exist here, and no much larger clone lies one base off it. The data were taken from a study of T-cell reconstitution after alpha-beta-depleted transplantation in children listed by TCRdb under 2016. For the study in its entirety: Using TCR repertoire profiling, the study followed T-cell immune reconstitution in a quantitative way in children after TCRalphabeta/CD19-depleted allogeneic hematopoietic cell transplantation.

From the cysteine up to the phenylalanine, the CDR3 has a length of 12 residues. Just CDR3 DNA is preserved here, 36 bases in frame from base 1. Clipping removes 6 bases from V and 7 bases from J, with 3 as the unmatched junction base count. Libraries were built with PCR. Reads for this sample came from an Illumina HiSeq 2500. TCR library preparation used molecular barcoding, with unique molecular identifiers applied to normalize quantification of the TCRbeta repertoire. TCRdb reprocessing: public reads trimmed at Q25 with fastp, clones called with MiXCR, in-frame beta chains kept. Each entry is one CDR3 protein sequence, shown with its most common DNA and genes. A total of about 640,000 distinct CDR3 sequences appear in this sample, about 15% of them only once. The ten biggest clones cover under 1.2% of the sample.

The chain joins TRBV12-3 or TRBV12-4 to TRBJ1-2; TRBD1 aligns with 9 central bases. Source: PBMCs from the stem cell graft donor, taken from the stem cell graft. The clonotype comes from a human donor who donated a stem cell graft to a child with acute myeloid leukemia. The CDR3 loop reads CASRRDRAGYTF. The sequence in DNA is TGTGCCAGCAGACGGGACAGGGCTGGCTACACCTTC.